This T cell receptor (beta chain) was recorded in a study of post-analysis software for immune sequencing data. Study details: In terms of disease course, relapsing-remitting, secondary progressive and progressive-relapsing multiple sclerosis were included.

Of note for this clonotype: What it binds is unknown.

Study findings and constraints: Five TRBV segments occurring more often in patients than controls included TRBV5-6, TRBV5-1 and TRBV20-1. A significant reduction in normalized Chao1 diversity was observed in multiple sclerosis patients versus controls. Batch-matched samples strongly co-clustered by F measure.

TCR beta cDNA libraries had unique molecular identifiers. Out of roughly 0.95 to 10 million T cells, 480,000 or so cDNA molecules were generated. Each CDR3 protein gets one entry after TCRdb re-called the PCR reads with MiXCR. The sample holds about 500,000 distinct CDR3 sequences; 45% are singletons and the top ten take around 10%. CDR3 length: 14 residues. Unmatched junction bases numbered 7, after V lost 5 bases and J lost 4 bases. The gene calls are TRBV12-3 or TRBV12-4 and TRBJ2-5, with 7 bases lining up with TRBD1. The origin of this receptor is a girl under 18 with multiple sclerosis. Sequencing was carried out using blood. The CDR3 nucleotides read TGTGCCAGCAGTCCAGGACAGGACGGAGAGACCCAGTACTTC. It yields the protein CASSPGQDGETQYF.